This T cell receptor beta chain originates from a study of vaccination effects on CD4 cells after COVID-19 (dated by TCRdb to 2022 to 2024). Broadly, across the study: Across the study, the median time from the second dose to post-vaccine sampling was 72 days (range 14 to 241). Cultures from other donors in the study were sequenced with the Oncomine TCR Beta short-read assay on an Illumina iSeq 100. SARS-CoV-2 spike-specific CD4+ TCR repertoires were compared before and after mRNA vaccination in COVID-19 convalescent patients and in infection-naive vaccine recipients. Altogether, around ten COVID-19 convalescent patients and 4 SARS-CoV-2-naive healthy vaccine recipients made up the full study. The investigation overall reported the following: The study was limited by a small number of convalescent patients, and early post-infection timepoints were lacking. Clones induced by infection and clones induced by vaccination both contracted markedly at late timepoints after vaccination, which fits with T cell responses waning over time. Among healthy vaccine recipients, nearly all vaccine-induced clones were SARS-CoV-2 mono-reactive, and only 1 of 255 was cross-reactive with common cold coronaviruses.

The V end gives up 4 bases and the J end 6 bases, leaving 6 bases in the junction not matched to a gene. There are 15 amino acids in the CDR3, from cysteine to phenylalanine inclusive. The retained sequence is limited to the CDR3, 45 bases, with the frame set at the first base. The germline V gene encodes CDR1 SNHLY and CDR2 FYNNEI. To identify antigen-specific CD4+ T cell clonotypes by their expansion, the ViraFEST assay first stimulated PBMC with viral peptide pools and then applied TCR sequencing. After more than nine days of culture, CD4+ T cells were isolated with the EasySep CD4+ T cell isolation kit. Two doses of either the BNT162b2 or the mRNA-1273 mRNA SARS-CoV-2 vaccine were administered to participants. Negative nucleocapsid antibody results before and after vaccination confirmed that the healthy vaccine recipients had no prior SARS-CoV-2 infection. Some 2 million PBMC per well were cultured with 8.5 to 10 ug/ml peptides in IMDM containing roughly 5% human AB serum, approximately 9.9 IU/ml IL-2 and gentamicin. Half of the culture medium was replaced with fresh IL-2-containing medium on days 3 and 7. Unless noted otherwise, every peptide stimulation condition was cultured in triplicate wells. Using Ficoll-Paque Plus gradient centrifugation, PBMC were separated from whole blood and then either used fresh or cryopreserved at -140C. The spike proteins of SARS-CoV-2 and of the common cold coronaviruses HCoV-NL63, HCoV-OC43 and HCoV-229E were spanned by overlapping peptide pools. The QIAamp micro DNA kit was used to extract genomic DNA from the cultured CD4+ T cells.

About this clone itself: Its cognate antigen has yet to be identified. Base qualities are not at hand, and no much larger clone is one base apart.

Library construction relied on the immunoSEQ multiplex PCR assay. DNA from the cultured and isolated CD4+ T cells underwent TCR beta CDR3 sequencing. The paper's data handling went like this. Non-productive TCR sequences were removed, reads were trimmed to the CDR3 region, and CDR3s of at least 7 amino acids were retained. The MANAFEST web app was used to identify antigen-specific clonotypes by comparing expansion in peptide wells with expansion in reference cultures. To count as positive, a clone had to show expansion at FDR<0.05 compared with the reference and with all other wells, an odds ratio above 5, and a frequency above 0.1% in two replicate wells. A clonotype was defined as cross-reactive if the clonotype was significantly expanded both in SARS-CoV-2 spike wells and in at least one common cold coronavirus spike condition. Using the stringdist R package, CDR3 similarity was measured by Levenshtein distance, and unrooted trees were constructed with ape in R 3.6.1. TCRdb mirrors the immuneACCESS table, restricted to in-frame sequences. Some clones are absent from its copies; in checked studies, under half trace to an unresolved V gene, and the reason for the others is unknown. The V and J calls and clone size are taken from that table; D and trimming were inferred from the DNA. The sample profile shows approximately 74,000 clones; roughly 80% of them were found once. The ten largest clonotypes hold roughly 1.2% of the sample.

The source of this sequence is a human donor who received a COVID-19 vaccine. Sequencing was performed on CD4+ T cells from PBMCs cultured with HCoV-OC43 spike peptides, taken after COVID-19 vaccination. This specimen's cell subset or site label, interpreted: HCoV-OC43 spike overlapping peptide pool stimulation. The chain joins TRBV2 to TRBJ2-1, with TRBD2 matching 10 junction bases. The sequence in DNA is TGTGCCAGCAGTGCAGAAGCGGGGGGGCCCAATGAGCAGTTCTTC. This translates into CASSAEAGGPNEQFF.